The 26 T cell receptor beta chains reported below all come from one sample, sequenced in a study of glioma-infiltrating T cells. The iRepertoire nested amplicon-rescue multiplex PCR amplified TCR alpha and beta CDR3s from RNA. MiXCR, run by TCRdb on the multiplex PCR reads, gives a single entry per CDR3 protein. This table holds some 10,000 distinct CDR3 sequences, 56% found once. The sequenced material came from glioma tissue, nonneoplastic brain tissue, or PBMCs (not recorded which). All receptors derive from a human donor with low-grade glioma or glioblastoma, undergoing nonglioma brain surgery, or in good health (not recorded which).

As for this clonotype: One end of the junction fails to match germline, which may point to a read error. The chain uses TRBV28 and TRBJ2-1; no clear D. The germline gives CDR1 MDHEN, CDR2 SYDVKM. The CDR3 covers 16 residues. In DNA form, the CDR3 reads TGTGCCAGCAGTTCACCCGGCACCGGTCCACACAATCAGCAGTTCTTC. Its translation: CASSSPGTGPHNQQFF.

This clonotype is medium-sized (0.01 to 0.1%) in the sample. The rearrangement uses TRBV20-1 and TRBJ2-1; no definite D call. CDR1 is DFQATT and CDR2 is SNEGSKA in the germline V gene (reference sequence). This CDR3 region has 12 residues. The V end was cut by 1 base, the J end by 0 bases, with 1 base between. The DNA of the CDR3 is TGCAGTGCTAGAGTCTCCTACAATGAGCAGTTCTTC. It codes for CSARVSYNEQFF.

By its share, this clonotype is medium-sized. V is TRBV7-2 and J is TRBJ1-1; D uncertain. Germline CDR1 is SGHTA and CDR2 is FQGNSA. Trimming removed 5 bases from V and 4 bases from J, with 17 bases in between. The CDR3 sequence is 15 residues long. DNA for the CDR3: TGTGCCAGCAGCCGTCAGTCCCCAAGCGGCACTGAAGCTTTCTTT. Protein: CASSRQSPSGTEAFF. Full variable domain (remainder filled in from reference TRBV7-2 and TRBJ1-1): GAGVSQSPSNKVTEKGKDVELRCDPISGHTALYWYRQSLGQGLEFLIYFQGNSAPDKSGLPSDRFSAERTGGSVSTLTIQRTQQEDSAVYLCASSRQSPSGTEAFFGQGTRLTVV.

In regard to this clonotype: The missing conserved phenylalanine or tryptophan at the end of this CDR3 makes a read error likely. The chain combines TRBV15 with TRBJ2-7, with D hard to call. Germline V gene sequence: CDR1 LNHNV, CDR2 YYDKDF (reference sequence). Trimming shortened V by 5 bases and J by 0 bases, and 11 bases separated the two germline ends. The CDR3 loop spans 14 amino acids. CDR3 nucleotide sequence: TGTGCCACCAGCCCGACTTCTTGCTCCTACGAGCAGTACCTC. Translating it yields CATSPTSCSYEQYL.

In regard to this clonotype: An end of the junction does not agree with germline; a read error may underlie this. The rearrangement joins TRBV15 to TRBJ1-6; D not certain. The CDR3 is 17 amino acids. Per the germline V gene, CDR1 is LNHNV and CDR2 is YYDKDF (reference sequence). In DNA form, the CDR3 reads TGTGCCACCAGCAGATCGGAAGGACCTCGGTATGATTCACCCCTCAACTTT. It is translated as CATSRSEGPRYDSPLNF.

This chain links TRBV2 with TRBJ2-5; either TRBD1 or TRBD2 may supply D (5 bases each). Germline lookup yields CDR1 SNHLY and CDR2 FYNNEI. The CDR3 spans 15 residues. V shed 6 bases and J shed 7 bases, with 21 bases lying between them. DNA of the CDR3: TGTGCCAGCAGCTCAGGGATGAGAGTAGGAGGGACCCAGTACTTC. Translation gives CASSSGMRVGGTQYF.

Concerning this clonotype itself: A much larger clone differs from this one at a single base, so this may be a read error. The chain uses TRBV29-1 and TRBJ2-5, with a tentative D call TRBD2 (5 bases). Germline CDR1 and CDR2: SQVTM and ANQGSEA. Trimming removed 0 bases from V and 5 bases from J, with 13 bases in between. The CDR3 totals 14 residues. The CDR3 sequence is CSVEEAPGWETQYF. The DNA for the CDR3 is TGCAGCGTTGAAGAGGCTCCGGGATGGGAGACCCAGTACTTC. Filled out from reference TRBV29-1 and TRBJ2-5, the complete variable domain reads SAVISQKPSRDICQRGTSLTIQCQVDSQVTMMFWYRQQPGQSLTLIATANQGSEATYESGFVIDKFPISRPNLTFSTLTVSNMSPEDSSIYLCSVEEAPGWETQYFGPGTRLLVL.

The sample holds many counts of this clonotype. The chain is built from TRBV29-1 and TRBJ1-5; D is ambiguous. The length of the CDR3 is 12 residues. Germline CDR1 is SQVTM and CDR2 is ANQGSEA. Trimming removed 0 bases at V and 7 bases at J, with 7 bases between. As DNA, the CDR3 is TGCAGCGTTGAAGAACCGCCCCAGCCCCAGCATTTT. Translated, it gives CSVEEPPQPQHF.

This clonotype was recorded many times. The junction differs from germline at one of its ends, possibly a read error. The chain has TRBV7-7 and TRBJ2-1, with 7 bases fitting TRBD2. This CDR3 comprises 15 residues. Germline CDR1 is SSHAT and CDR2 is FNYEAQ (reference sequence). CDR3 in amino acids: CASSDRPTSRDEQFF. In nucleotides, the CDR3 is TGTGCTAGCAGCGATCGACCGACTAGCCGCGATGAGCAGTTCTTC.

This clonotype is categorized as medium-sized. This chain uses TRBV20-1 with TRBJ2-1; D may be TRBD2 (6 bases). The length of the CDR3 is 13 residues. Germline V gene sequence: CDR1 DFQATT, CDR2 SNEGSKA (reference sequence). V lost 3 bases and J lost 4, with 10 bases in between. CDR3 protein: CSARRRGYNEQFF. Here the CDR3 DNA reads TGCAGTGCTAGGCGGCGGGGATACAATGAGCAGTTCTTC.

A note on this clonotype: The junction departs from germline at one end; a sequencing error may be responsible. CDR3 sequence reads: CSAHSRRGEPNSFSNQPKHF. The CDR3 coding sequence is TGCAGTGCTCACAGCCGGAGGGGGGAGCCGAATTCCTTTAGCAATCAGCCCAAGCATTTT. The chain couples TRBV20-1 to TRBJ1-5, with TRBD1 as a possible D gene (6 bases). Germline V gives CDR1 DFQATT, CDR2 SNEGSKA (reference sequence). The CDR3 is made up of 20 amino acids.

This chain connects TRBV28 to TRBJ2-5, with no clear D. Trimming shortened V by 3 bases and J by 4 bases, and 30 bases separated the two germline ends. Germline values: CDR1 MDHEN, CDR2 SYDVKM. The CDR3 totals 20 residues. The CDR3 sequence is CASSFPLVYTDLIERETQYF. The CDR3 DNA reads TGTGCCAGCAGTTTCCCCCTCGTCTATACGGACCTTATTGAGCGAGAGACCCAGTACTTC.

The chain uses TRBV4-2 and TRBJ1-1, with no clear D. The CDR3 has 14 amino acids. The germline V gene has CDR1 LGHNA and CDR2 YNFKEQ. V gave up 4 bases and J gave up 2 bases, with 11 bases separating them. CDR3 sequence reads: CASSPLAGNTEAFF. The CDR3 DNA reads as TGTGCCAGCAGCCCACTAGCGGGCAACACTGAAGCTTTCTTT.

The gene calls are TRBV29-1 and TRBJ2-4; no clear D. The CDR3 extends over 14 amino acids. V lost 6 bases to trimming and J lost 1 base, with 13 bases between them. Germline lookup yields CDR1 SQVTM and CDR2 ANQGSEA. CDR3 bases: TGCAGCGTCGACATCTCCGGGGCCAAAAACATTCAGTACTTC. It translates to CSVDISGAKNIQYF.

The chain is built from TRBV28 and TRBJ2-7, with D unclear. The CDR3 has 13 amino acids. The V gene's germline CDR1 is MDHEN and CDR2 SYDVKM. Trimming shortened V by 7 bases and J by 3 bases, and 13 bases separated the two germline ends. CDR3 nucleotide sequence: TGTGCCAGCACAGGAACAGCGTACTACGAGCAGTACTTC. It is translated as CASTGTAYYEQYF.

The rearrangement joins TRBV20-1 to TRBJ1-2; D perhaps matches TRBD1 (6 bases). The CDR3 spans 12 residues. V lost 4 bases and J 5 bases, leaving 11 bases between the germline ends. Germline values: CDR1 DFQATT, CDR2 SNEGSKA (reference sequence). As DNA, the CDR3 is TGCAGTGCTACAGGGGTTGGGTATGGCTACACCTTC. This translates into CSATGVGYGYTF.

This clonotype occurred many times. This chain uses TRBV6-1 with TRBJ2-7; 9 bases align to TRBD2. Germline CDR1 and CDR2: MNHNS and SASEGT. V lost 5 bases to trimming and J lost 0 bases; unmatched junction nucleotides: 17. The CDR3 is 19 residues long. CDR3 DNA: TGTGCCAGCAGTCCAACTACTAGCGGGTCTTCCCCGAGCTCCTACGAGCAGTACTTC. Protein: CASSPTTSGSSPSSYEQYF.

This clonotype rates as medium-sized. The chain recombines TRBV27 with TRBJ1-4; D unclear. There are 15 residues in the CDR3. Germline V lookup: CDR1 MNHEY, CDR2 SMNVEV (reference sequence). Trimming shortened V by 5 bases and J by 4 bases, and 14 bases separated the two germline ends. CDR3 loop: CASSNGRGINEKLFF. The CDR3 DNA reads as TGTGCCAGCAGTAACGGGCGGGGAATTAATGAAAAACTGTTTTTT.

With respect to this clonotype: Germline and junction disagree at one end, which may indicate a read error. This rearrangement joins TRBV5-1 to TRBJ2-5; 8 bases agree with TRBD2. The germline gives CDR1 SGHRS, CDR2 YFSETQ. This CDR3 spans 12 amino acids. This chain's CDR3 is CASGATEETQHF. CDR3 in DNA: TGCGCTAGCGGGGCTACCGAAGAGACCCAGCACTTC.

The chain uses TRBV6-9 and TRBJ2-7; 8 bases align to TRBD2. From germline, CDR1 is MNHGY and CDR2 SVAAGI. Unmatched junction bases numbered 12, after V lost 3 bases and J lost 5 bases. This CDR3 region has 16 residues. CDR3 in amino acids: CASSYFGGGNVNEQYF. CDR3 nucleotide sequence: TGTGCCAGCAGTTACTTCGGGGGGGGGAATGTCAACGAGCAGTACTTC.

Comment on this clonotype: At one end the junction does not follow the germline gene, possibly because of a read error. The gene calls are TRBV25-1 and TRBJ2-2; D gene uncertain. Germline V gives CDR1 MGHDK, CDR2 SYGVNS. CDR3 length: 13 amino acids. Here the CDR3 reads CASTGGYSGQLFF. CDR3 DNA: TGTGCCAGCACGGGCGGCTACTCCGGGCAGCTGTTTTTT.

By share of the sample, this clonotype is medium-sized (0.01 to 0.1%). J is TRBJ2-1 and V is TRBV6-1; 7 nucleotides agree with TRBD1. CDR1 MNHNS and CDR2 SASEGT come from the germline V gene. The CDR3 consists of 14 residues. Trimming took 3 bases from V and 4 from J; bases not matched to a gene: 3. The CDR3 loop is CASSDQGDYNEQFF. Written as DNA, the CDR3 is TGTGCCAGCAGTGATCAGGGGGATTACAATGAGCAGTTCTTC.

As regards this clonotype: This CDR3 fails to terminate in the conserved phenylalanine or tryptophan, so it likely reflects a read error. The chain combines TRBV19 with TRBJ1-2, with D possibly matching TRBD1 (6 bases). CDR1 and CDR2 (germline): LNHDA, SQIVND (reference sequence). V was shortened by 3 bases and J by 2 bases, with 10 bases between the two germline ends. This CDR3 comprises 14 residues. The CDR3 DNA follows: TGTGCCAGTAGTATCGAAGGGGGAAACTATGGCTACACCCTC. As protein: CASSIEGGNYGYTL.

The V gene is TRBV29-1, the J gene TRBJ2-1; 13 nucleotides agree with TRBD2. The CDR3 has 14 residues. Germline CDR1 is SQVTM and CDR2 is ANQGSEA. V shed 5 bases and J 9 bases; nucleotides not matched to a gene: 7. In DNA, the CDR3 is TGCAGCGTTACCGGGACTAGCGGGGTCTGTGAGCAGTTCTTC. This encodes CSVTGTSGVCEQFF.

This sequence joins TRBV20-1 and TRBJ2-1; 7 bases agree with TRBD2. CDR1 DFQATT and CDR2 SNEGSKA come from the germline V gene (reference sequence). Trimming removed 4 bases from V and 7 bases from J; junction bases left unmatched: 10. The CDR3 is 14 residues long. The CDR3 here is CSAISSGRRNEQFF. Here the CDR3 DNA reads TGCAGTGCTATTTCTAGCGGTAGAAGGAATGAGCAGTTCTTC.

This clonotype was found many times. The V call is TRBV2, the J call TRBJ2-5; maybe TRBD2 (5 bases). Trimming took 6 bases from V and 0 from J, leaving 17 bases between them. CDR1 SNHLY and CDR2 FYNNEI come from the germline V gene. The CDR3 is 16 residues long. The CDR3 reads CASREAIGRNQETQYF. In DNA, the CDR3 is TGTGCCAGCAGGGAGGCTATAGGGCGGAACCAAGAGACCCAGTACTTC.